Detailed here is one T cell receptor (beta chain). The antigen remains undetermined. V shed 2 bases and J 14 bases; nucleotides not matched to a gene: 3. The CDR3 consists of 11 residues. CDR1 MDHEN and CDR2 SYDVKM come from the germline V gene. The PCR ran on 60 Vbeta and 13 Jbeta primers. Source study methods: In a later analysis, around 10 million of 65 million to 80 million unique beta chains occurred in at least two donors. Profiled with immunoSEQ multiplex PCR; TCRdb holds only in-frame clones, not every one. The V and J calls and clone size were taken over from that table, and D and trimming were inferred from the DNA. Of approximately 95,000 clones listed, under 85% were seen once; the top ten hold approximately 4%. The data were obtained in a study of cytomegalovirus exposure and HLA in healthy donors. Study conclusions and caveats: The study put 150 to 200 TCR beta chains on its list as cytomegalovirus-associated.

This chain uses TRBV28 with TRBJ2-1; 7 nucleotides line up with TRBD2. The sequence derives from a woman between 40 and 50 years old in good health and CMV-seropositive. The sequenced sample was PBMCs. CDR3 loop: CASSLGLEKFF. Here the CDR3 DNA reads TGTGCCAGCAGTTTAGGACTAGAAAAGTTCTTC. Together with reference TRBV28 and TRBJ2-1, the CDR3 gives the full variable domain: DVKVTQSSRYLVKRTGEKVFLECVQDMDHENMFWYRQDPGLGLRLIYFSYDVKMKEKGDIPEGYSVSREKKERFSLILESASTNQTSMYLCASSLGLEKFFGPGTRLTVL.